Presented here are 4 T cell receptor beta chains from one specimen sequenced in a study of T cell changes during pregnancy in multiple sclerosis. Profiling relied on immunoSEQ multiplex PCR, and the TCRdb table lists in-frame clones only, not all of them. In the table there are approximately 50,000 clones, roughly 90% of which are singletons. The sequences come from peripheral blood, collected in the second trimester of pregnancy. All receptors derive from a female donor with multiple sclerosis, enrolled in a pregnancy study.

V is TRBV11-2 and J is TRBJ1-2, with TRBD1 matching 9 bases. This CDR3 comprises 15 residues. Germline CDR1 and CDR2: SGHAT and FQNNGV. The V and J ends lost 3 bases and 8 bases, in that order; junction bases with no gene match: 10. This chain's CDR3 is CASSLAYRGRGGYTF. The CDR3 DNA follows: TGTGCCAGCAGCTTGGCTTACAGGGGGCGCGGAGGCTACACCTTC.

This chain connects TRBV6-6 to TRBJ2-1; 8 positions agree with TRBD2. Germline trimming cut 6 bases from V and 6 bases from J; bases unmatched to any gene: 10. The CDR3 length is 15 residues. Per germline, CDR1 MNHNY and CDR2 SVGAGI (reference sequence). CDR3 amino acids: CASRQTAGGGNEQFF. CDR3 sequence (DNA): TGTGCCAGCAGACAAACGGCCGGGGGGGGCAATGAGCAGTTCTTC.

The chain employs TRBV4-3 and TRBJ1-2; a possible D gene is TRBD1 (6 bases). CDR1 and CDR2 from the germline V gene are LGHNA and YSLEER. This CDR3 has 15 amino acids. With 4 bases removed from V and 2 bases from J, the gap between germline ends came to 14 bases. The CDR3 region has the DNA TGCGCCAGCAGCCCCTCGGCAGGGACAAACTATGGCTACACCTTC. Translated: CASSPSAGTNYGYTF.

The rearrangement links TRBV10-3 to TRBJ1-1, with no clear D. CDR1 and CDR2 from the germline V gene are ENHRY and SYGVKD. V lost 3 bases and J lost 5, with 7 bases in between. CDR3 size: 12 residues. The CDR3 protein is CAISEGRTEAFF. For the CDR3, the DNA is TGTGCCATCAGTGAAGGGAGGACTGAAGCTTTCTTT.